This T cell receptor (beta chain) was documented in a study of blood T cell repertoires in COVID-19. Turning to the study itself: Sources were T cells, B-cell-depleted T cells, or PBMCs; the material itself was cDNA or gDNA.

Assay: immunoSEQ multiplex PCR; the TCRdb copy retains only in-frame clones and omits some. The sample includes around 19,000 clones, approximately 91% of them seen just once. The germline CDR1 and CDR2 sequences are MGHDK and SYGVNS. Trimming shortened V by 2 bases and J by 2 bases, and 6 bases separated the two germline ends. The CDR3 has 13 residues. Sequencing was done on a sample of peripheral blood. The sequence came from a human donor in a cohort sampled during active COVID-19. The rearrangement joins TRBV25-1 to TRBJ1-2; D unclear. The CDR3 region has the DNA TGTGCCAGCAGTGAACAATTCAACTATGGCTACACCTTC. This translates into CASSEQFNYGYTF.